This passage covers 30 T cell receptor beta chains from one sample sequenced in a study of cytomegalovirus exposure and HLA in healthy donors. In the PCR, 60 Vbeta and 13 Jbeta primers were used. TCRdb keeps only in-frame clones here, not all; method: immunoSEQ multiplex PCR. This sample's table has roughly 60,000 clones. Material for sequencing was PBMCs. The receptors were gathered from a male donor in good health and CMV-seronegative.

CDR3 sequence (DNA): TGTGCCAGCAGCCCAGTGCCTAGCGGGAGTTACGAGCAGTACTTC. This encodes CASSPVPSGSYEQYF. The rearrangement uses TRBV7-9 and TRBJ2-7, with 10 nucleotides matching TRBD2. V lost 5 bases to trimming and J lost 4 bases; unmatched junction nucleotides: 8. The CDR3 is made up of 15 amino acids. Germline values: CDR1 SEHNR, CDR2 FQNEAQ (reference sequence).

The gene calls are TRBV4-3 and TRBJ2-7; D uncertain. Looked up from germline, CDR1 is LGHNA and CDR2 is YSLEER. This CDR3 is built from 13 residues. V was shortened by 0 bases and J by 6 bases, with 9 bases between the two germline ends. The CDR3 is CASSQEQVSEQYF. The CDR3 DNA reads TGCGCCAGCAGCCAAGAGCAGGTCTCCGAGCAGTACTTC.

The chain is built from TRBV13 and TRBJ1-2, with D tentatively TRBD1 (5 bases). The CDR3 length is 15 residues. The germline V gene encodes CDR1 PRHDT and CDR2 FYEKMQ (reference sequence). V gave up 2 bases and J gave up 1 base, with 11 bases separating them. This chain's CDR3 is CASSLRRDLNYGYTF. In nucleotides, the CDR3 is TGTGCCAGCAGCTTAAGGAGGGACCTTAACTATGGCTACACCTTC. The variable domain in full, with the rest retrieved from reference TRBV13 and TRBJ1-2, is AAGVIQSPRHLIKEKRETATLKCYPIPRHDTVYWYQQGPGQDPQFLISFYEKMQSDKGSIPDRFSAQQFSDYHSELNMSSLELGDSALYFCASSLRRDLNYGYTFGSGTRLTVV.

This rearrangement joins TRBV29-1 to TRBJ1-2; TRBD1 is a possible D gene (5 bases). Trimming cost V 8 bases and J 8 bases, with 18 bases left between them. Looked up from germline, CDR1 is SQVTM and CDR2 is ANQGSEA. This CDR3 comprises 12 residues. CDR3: CSLGGGRGGYTF. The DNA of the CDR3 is TGCAGCCTTGGGGGGGGTCGGGGCGGCTACACCTTC.

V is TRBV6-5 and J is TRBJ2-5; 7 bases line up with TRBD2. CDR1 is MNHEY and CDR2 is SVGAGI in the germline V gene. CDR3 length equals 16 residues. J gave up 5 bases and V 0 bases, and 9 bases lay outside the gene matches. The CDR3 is CASSYSPGTGRETQYF. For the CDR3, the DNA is TGTGCCAGCAGTTACTCCCCCGGGACCGGGAGGGAGACCCAGTACTTC.

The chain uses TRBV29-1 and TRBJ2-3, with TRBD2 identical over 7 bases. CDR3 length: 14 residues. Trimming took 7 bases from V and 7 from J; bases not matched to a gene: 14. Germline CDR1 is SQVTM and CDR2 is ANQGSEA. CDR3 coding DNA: TGCAGCGCACAAACCACACTAGCGAGTTATACGCAGTATTTT. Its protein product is CSAQTTLASYTQYF.

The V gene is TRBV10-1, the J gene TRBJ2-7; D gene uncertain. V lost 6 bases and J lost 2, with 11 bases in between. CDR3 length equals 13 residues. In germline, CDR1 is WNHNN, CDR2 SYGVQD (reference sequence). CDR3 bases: TGCGCCAGCAGACGAGATACCGCCTACGAGCAGTACTTC. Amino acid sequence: CASRRDTAYEQYF.

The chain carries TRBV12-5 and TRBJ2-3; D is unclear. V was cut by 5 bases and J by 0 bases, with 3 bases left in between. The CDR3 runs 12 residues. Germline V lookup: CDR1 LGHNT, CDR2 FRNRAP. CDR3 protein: CASGPSTDTQYF. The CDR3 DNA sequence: TGTGCTAGTGGTCCTAGCACAGATACGCAGTATTTT.

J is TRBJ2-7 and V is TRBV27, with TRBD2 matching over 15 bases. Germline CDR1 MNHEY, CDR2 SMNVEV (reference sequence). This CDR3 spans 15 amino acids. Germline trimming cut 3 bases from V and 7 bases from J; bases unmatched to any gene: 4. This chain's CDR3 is CASSLEGLAGGEQYF. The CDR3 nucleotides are TGTGCCAGCAGTTTGGAGGGACTAGCGGGAGGAGAGCAGTACTTC.

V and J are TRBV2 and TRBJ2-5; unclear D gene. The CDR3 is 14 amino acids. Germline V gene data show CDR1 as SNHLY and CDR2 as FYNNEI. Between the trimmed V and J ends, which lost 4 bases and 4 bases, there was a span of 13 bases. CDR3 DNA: TGTGCCAGCAGTGGAAGGAGTCAGAGAGAGACCCAGTACTTC. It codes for CASSGRSQRETQYF.

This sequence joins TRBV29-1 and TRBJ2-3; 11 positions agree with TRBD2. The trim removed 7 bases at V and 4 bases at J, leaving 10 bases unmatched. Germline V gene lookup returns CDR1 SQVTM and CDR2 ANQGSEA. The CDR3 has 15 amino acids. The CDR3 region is CSAVGSGRASDTQYF. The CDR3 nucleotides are TGCAGCGCCGTGGGTAGCGGGAGGGCCTCAGATACGCAGTATTTT.

The CDR3 coding sequence is TGTGCCAGTAGTGGCCCAGGGGTTAAGCCCTACGAGCAGTACTTC. This gives the protein CASSGPGVKPYEQYF. The chain carries TRBV19 and TRBJ2-7, with D maybe TRBD1 (6 bases). In germline, CDR1 is LNHDA, CDR2 SQIVND (reference sequence). V dropped 5 bases and J dropped 2 bases, with 16 bases sitting between them. The CDR3 runs 15 residues.

Written as DNA, the CDR3 is TGTGCCAGCAGCGCGACTCCAGGGGCAGGAAACACCATATATTTT. It encodes CASSATPGAGNTIYF. The V call is TRBV7-6, the J call TRBJ1-3; a possible D gene is TRBD1 (6 bases). In germline, CDR1 is SGHVS, CDR2 FNYEAQ. The CDR3 runs 15 residues. V was cut by 5 bases and J by 4 bases, with 15 bases left in between.

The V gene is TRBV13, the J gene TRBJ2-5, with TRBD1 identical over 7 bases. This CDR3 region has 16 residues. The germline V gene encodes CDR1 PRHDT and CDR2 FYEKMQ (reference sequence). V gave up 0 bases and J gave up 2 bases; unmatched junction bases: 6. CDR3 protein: CASSLGTGSGQETQYF. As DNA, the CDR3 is TGTGCCAGCAGCTTAGGGACAGGGAGCGGTCAAGAGACCCAGTACTTC.

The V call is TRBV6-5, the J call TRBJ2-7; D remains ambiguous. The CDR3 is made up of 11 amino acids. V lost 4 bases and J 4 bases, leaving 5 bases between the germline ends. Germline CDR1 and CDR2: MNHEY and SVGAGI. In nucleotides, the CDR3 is TGTGCCAGCAGTTCTATATACGAGCAGTACTTC. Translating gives CASSSIYEQYF.

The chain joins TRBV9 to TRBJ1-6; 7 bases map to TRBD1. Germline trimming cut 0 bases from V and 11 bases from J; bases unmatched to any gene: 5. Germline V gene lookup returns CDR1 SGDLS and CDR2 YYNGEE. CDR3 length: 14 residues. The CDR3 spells CASSVGQGLAPLHF. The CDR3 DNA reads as TGTGCCAGCAGCGTAGGACAGGGTCTAGCACCCCTCCACTTT.

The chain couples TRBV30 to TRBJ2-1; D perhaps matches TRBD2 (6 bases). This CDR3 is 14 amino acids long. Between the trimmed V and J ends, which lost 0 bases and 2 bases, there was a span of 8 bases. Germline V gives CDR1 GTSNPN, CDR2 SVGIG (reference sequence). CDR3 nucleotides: TGTGCCTGGAGTGTCGGGGGAACCTACAATGAGCAGTTCTTC. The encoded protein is CAWSVGGTYNEQFF.

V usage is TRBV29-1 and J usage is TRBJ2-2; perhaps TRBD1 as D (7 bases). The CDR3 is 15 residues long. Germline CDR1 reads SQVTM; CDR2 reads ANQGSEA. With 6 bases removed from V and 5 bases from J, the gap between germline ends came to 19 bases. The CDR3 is CSVADREVRTGELFF. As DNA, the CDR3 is TGCAGCGTCGCCGACAGGGAGGTACGGACCGGGGAGCTGTTTTTT.

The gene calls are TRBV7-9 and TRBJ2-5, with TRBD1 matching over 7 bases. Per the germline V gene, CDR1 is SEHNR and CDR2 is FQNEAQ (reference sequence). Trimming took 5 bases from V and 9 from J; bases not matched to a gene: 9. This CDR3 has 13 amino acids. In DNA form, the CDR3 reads TGTGCCAGCAGCGAAACAGGGGTCGGGGCCCAGTACTTC. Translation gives CASSETGVGAQYF.

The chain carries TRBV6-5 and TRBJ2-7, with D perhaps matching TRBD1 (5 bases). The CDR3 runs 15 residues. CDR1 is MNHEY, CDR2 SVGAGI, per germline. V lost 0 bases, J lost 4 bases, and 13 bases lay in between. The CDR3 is CASSYSRTSPYEQYF. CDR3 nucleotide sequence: TGTGCCAGCAGTTACTCCCGGACAAGTCCTTACGAGCAGTACTTC.

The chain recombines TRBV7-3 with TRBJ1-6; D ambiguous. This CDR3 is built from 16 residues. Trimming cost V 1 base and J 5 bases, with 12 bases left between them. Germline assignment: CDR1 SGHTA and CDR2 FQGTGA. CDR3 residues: CASSLNPPGNNSPLHF. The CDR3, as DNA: TGTGCCAGCAGCTTAAACCCCCCAGGCAATAATTCACCCCTCCACTTT.

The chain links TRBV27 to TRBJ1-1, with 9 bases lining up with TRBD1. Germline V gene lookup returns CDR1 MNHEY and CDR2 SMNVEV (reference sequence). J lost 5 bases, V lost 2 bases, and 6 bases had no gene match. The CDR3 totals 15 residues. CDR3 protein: CASSLGTGWKTEAFF. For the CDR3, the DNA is TGTGCCAGCAGTTTAGGGACAGGGTGGAAAACTGAAGCTTTCTTT.

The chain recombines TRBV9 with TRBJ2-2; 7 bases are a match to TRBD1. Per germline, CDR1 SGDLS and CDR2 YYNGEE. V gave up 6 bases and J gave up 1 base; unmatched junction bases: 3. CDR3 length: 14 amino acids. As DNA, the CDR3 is TGTGCCAGCACCTGGACAGGGAACACCGGGGAGCTGTTTTTT. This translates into CASTWTGNTGELFF.

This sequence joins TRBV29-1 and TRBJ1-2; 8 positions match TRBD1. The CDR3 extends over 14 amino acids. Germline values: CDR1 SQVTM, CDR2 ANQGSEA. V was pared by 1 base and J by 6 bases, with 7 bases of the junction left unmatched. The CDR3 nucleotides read TGCAGCGTTGAAGTTCCAGGGGGCGCGCATGGCTACACCTTC. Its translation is CSVEVPGGAHGYTF. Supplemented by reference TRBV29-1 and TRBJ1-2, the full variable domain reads SAVISQKPSRDICQRGTSLTIQCQVDSQVTMMFWYRQQPGQSLTLIATANQGSEATYESGFVIDKFPISRPNLTFSTLTVSNMSPEDSSIYLCSVEVPGGAHGYTFGSGTRLTVV.

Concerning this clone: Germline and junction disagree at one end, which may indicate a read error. Here the CDR3 DNA reads TGTGCCAGCAGCCCTGGGGCAGGGGCCTACGAGCAGTCCTTC. Protein: CASSPGAGAYEQSF. The chain joins TRBV28 to TRBJ2-7, with a possible D match to TRBD1 (6 bases). In germline, CDR1 is MDHEN, CDR2 SYDVKM. The CDR3 spans 14 residues.

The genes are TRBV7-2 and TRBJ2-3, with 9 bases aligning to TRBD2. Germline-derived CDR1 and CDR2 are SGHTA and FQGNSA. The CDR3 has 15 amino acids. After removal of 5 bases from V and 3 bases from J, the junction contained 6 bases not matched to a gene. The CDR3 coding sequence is TGTGCCAGCAGCCCTCCGGCGGGGGGGACAGATACGCAGTATTTT. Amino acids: CASSPPAGGTDTQYF.

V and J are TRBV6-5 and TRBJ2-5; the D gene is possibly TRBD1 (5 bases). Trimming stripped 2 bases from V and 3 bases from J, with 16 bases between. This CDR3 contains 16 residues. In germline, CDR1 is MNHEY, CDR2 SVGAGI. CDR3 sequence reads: CASSYSGQTLEETQYF. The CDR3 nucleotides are TGTGCCAGCAGTTACAGTGGACAAACCCTTGAAGAGACCCAGTACTTC.

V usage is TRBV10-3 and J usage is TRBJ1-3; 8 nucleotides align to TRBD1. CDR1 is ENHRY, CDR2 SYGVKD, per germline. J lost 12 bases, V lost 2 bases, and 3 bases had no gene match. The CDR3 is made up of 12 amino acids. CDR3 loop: CAISEGQGGIYF. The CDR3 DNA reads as TGTGCCATCAGTGAGGGACAGGGTGGCATATATTTT.

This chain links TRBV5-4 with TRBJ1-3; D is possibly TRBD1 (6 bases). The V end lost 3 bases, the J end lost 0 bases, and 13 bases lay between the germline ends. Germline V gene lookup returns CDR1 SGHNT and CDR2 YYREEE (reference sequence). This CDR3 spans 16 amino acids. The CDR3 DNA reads TGTGCCAGCAGCTCAGGGGCCCCGGGCTCTGGAAACACCATATATTTT. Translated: CASSSGAPGSGNTIYF.

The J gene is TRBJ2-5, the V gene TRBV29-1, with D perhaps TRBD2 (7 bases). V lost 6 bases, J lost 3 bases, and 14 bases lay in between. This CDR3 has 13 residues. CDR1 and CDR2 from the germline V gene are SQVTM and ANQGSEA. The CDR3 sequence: CSVGGLGKETQYF. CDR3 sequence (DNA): TGCAGCGTGGGGGGGCTGGGCAAAGAGACCCAGTACTTC.